This T cell receptor beta chain stems from a study of Graves' ophthalmopathy and Graves' hyperthyroidism. This clonotype came up many times. V was clipped by 8 bases and J by 2 bases, with 13 bases between them. The germline V gene encodes CDR1 SGHTA and CDR2 FQGNSA. CDR3 length: 13 residues. RNA transcripts provided the template for amplifying TCR beta CDR3 regions. An initial RT-PCR round employing HTBI primers preceded a second-round multiplex PCR. One entry per CDR3 protein results from TCRdb running MiXCR on the multiplex PCR reads. The sample records about 620,000 distinct CDR3 sequences, 22% being singletons.

V usage is TRBV7-2 and J usage is TRBJ2-7; D gene ambiguous. Specimen: peripheral blood. The source is a woman aged 18-29 years with stable Graves' hyperthyroidism. Some clones in this sample may be carry-over from other donors' samples. The CDR3 coding sequence is TGTGCCAGCCACTCGACTGTAACCTACGAGCAGTACTTC. Encoded protein: CASHSTVTYEQYF.